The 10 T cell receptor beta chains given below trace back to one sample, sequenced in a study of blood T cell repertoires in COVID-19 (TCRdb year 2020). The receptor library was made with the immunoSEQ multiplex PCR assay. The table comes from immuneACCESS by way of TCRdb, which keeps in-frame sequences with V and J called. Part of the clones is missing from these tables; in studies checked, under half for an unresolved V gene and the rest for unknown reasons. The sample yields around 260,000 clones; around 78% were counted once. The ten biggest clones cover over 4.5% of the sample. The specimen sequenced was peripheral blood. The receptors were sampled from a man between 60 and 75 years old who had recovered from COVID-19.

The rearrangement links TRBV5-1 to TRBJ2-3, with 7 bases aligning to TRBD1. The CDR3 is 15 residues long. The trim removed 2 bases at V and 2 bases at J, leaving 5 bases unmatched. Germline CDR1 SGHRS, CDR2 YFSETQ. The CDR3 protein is CASSFNRGYTDTQYF. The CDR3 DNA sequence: TGCGCCAGCAGCTTCAACAGGGGATACACAGATACGCAGTATTTT. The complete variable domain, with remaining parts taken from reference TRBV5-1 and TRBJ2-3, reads KAGVTQTPRYLIKTRGQQVTLSCSPISGHRSVSWYQQTPGQGLQFLFEYFSETQRNKGNFPGRFSGRQFSNSRSEMNVSTLELGDSALYLCASSFNRGYTDTQYFGPGTRLTVL.

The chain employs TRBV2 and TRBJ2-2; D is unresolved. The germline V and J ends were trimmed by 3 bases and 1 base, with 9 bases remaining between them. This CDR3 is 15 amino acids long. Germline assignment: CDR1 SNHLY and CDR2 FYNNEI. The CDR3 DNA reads TGTGCCAGCAGTGACCACAGATTGAACACCGGGGAGCTGTTTTTT. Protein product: CASSDHRLNTGELFF.

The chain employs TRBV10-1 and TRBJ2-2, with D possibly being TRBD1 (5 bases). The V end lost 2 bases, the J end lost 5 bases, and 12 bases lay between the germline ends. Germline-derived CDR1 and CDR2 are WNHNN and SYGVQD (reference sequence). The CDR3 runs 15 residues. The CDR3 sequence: CASSEGGSGTGELFF. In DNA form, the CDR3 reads TGCGCCAGCAGTGAGGGCGGATCAGGGACCGGGGAGCTGTTTTTT.

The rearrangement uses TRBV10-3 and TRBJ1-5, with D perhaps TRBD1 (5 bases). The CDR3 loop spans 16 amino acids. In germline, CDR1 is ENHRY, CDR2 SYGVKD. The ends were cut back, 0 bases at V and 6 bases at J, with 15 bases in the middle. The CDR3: CAISESSGPRGQPQHF. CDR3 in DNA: TGTGCCATCAGTGAGTCGTCAGGGCCCCGCGGTCAGCCCCAGCATTTT.

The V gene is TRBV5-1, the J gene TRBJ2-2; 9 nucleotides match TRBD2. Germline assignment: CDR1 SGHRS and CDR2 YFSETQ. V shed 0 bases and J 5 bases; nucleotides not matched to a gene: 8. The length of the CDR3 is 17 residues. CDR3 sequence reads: CASSLVGGRAGTGELFF. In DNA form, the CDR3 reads TGCGCCAGCAGCTTGGTTGGCGGGAGGGCCGGAACCGGGGAGCTGTTTTTT.

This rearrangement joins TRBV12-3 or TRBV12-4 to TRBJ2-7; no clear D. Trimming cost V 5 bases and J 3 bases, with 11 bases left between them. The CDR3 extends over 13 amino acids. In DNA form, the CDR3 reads TGTGCCAGCAGTCTCGACGGGTTCTACGAGCAGTACTTC. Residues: CASSLDGFYEQYF.

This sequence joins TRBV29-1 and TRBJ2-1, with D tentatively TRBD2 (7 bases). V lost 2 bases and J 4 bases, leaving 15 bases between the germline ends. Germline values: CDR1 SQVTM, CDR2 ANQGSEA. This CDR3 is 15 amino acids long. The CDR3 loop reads CSVEWRGPEYNEQFF. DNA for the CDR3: TGCAGCGTTGAATGGCGGGGGCCGGAATACAATGAGCAGTTCTTC.

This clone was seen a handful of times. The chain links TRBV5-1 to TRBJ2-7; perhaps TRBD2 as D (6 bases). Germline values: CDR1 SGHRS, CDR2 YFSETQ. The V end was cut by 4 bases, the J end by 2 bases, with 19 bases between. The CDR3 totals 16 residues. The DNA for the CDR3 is TGCGCCAGCAGCCCGAGAATTGGCGGGAAGACCTACGAGCAGTACTTC. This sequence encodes CASSPRIGGKTYEQYF.

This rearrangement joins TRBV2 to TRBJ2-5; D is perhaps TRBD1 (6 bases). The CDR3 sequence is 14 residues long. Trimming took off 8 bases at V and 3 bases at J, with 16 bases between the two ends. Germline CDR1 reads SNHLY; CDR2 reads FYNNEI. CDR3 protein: CASSYRASEETQYF. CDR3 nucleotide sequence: TGTGCCAGCTCCTACAGGGCTTCCGAAGAGACCCAGTACTTC. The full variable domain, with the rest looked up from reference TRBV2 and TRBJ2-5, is EPEVTQTPSHQVTQMGQEVILRCVPISNHLYFYWYRQILGQKVEFLVSFYNNEISEKSEIFDDQFSVERPDGSNFTLKIRSTKLEDSAMYFCASSYRASEETQYFGPGTRLLVL.

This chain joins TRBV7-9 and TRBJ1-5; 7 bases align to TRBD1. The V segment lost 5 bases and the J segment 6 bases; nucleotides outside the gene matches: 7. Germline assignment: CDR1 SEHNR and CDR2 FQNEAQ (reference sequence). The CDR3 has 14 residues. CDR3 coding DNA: TGTGCCAGCAGCGACGACAGGGTGATTCAGCCCCAGCATTTT. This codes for CASSDDRVIQPQHF.